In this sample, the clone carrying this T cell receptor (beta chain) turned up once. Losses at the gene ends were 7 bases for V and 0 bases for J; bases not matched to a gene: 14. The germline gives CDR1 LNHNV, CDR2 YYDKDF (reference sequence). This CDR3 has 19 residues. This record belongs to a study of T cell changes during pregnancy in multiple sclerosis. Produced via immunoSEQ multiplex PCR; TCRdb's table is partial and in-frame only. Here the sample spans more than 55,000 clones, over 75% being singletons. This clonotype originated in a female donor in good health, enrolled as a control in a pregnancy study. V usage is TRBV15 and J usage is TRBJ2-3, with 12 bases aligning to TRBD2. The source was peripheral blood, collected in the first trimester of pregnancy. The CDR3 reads CATTAPGASGRASTDTQYF. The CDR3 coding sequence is TGTGCCACCACCGCTCCTGGGGCTAGCGGGAGGGCTAGCACAGATACGCAGTATTTT.